These 32 T cell receptor beta chains came from one sample sequenced in a study of T cells in Graves' hyperthyroidism and ophthalmopathy. TCR beta CDR3 region amplification was performed from RNA transcripts. TCR CDR3 underwent first-round RT-PCR with the HTBI primer set. TCRdb reprocessed the multiplex PCR reads via MiXCR and lists one record per CDR3 protein. The sample holds roughly 500,000 distinct CDR3 sequences, about 45% seen once. Input material: peripheral blood or thyroid tissue (not recorded which). The source of these receptors is an adult woman with Graves' disease, either hyperthyroidism or ophthalmopathy (not recorded which).

In regard to this clonotype: Being one base from a much bigger clone, this may be a read error. The chain combines TRBV15 with TRBJ2-6; D might be TRBD2 (5 bases). The CDR3 covers 13 residues. Germline CDR1 LNHNV, CDR2 YYDKDF (reference sequence). The CDR3 DNA reads as TGTGCCAGCATATCATCCGGGGTCAACGTCCTGACTTTC. Translation: CASISSGVNVLTF.

This clonotype has ten or more counts. The chain uses TRBV7-2 and TRBJ2-2; the D call may be TRBD1 or TRBD2 (5 bases each). This CDR3 spans 17 amino acids. Trimming removed 4 bases at V and 5 bases at J, with 20 bases between. Germline V lookup: CDR1 SGHTA, CDR2 FQGNSA. In nucleotides, the CDR3 is TGTGCCAGCAGCTCTAGAGGGGAGCCGTTCAGGACCGGGGAGCTGTTTTTT. It codes for CASSSRGEPFRTGELFF.

This clonotype was counted at least ten times. This sequence joins TRBV11-2 and TRBJ2-2, with a weak D call TRBD1 (6 bases). This CDR3 has 17 amino acids. Trimming removed 5 bases from V and 7 bases from J, with 23 bases in between. Germline assignment: CDR1 SGHAT and CDR2 FQNNGV. Here the CDR3 DNA reads TGTGCCAGCAGCGGGTGGGGACACGGCTTACAGGGCGGGGAGCTGTTTTTT. As protein: CASSGWGHGLQGGELFF. The complete variable domain, with remaining parts taken from reference TRBV11-2 and TRBJ2-2, reads EAGVAQSPRYKIIEKRQSVAFWCNPISGHATLYWYQQILGQGPKLLIQFQNNGVVDDSQLPKDRFSAERLKGVDSTLKIQPAKLEDSAVYLCASSGWGHGLQGGELFFGEGSRLTVL.

On this clonotype: One end of the junction varies from germline; a read error may be responsible. V usage is TRBV7-2 and J usage is TRBJ1-6, with TRBD1 matching over 8 bases. CDR1 is SGHTA and CDR2 is FQGNSA in the germline V gene. The CDR3 length is 15 residues. Written as DNA, the CDR3 is TGTGCCAGCAGCCCAGGACAGGGAGGGAATTCACCCCCCCACTTT. Amino acids: CASSPGQGGNSPPHF.

This clonotype has a count of ten or more. The chain has TRBV14 and TRBJ1-4; 9 nucleotides align to TRBD1. Germline CDR1 SGHDN, CDR2 FVKESK. V shed 4 bases and J 10 bases; nucleotides not matched to a gene: 7. The CDR3 contains 14 residues. The CDR3 region has the DNA TGTGCCAGCAGCCTCGGGACAGGGTTCTCAAAACTGTTTTTT. Its translation: CASSLGTGFSKLFF.

The V gene is TRBV7-8, the J gene TRBJ2-7, with D possibly TRBD2 on 5 matching bases. The V end was cut by 5 bases, the J end by 5 bases, with 19 bases between. CDR3 length: 15 residues. Germline CDR1 is SGHVS and CDR2 is FQNEAQ. The DNA of the CDR3 is TGTGCCAGCAGCACCGGGGTGACGTTGGGCCACGAGCAGTACTTC. Translation gives CASSTGVTLGHEQYF.

This clonotype was detected only a few times. A read error may account for a junction end that differs from germline. The V call is TRBV7-9, the J call TRBJ2-6; D is unresolved. Per germline, CDR1 SEHNR and CDR2 FQNEAQ (reference sequence). CDR3 size: 15 residues. In nucleotides, the CDR3 is TGTGCCAGCAGCCAAGATCTATCTGGGACCAACGTCCTGACTTTC. This codes for CASSQDLSGTNVLTF.

This clonotype appeared many times. One end of the junction varies from germline; a read error may be responsible. This chain joins TRBV7-2 and TRBJ2-7, with 11 bases matching TRBD1. The CDR3 runs 13 residues. Germline V gene lookup returns CDR1 SGHTA and CDR2 FQGNSA. CDR3 nucleotides: TGTGCCAGCAGCCTACAAACGGACAGGGGGCTCGTTTTC. Amino acid sequence: CASSLQTDRGLVF.

J is TRBJ1-5 and V is TRBV19; the D is unclear. Germline loops: CDR1 LNHDA, CDR2 SQIVND (reference sequence). The CDR3 covers 15 residues. Trimming pared 7 bases from V and 2 bases from J, leaving 15 bases between. CDR3 nucleotides: TGTGCCAGTACCCCCTCGGCCAGACGCAATCAGCCCCAGCATTTT. Translated: CASTPSARRNQPQHF.

This clonotype was recorded many times. The chain uses TRBV7-2 and TRBJ1-2; TRBD1 aligns across 9 bases. This CDR3 is 14 amino acids long. The germline gives CDR1 SGHTA, CDR2 FQGNSA. V shed 5 bases, J shed 4 bases, and the junction held 5 bases outside the gene matches. The CDR3 DNA is TGTGCCAGCAGCCCGGACAGGGGAGGCTATGGCTACACCTTC. Translating gives CASSPDRGGYGYTF.

In the case of this clonotype: At one boundary the junction diverges from the germline segment, which might be a read error. This sequence joins TRBV10-3 and TRBJ1-2; 7 nucleotides agree with TRBD1. CDR1 and CDR2 (germline): ENHRY, SYGVKD. The CDR3 consists of 13 residues. CDR3 residues: CAISSWDSYGYTF. CDR3 DNA: TGTGCTATCAGTTCCTGGGACAGCTATGGCTACACCTTC.

This clonotype was counted a few times. The chain links TRBV7-2 to TRBJ1-6; D is undetermined. The CDR3 covers 13 residues. Germline V gives CDR1 SGHTA, CDR2 FQGNSA. V dropped 7 bases and J dropped 7 bases, with 11 bases sitting between them. CDR3 sequence (DNA): TGTGCCAGCATCCAAAGTCAGAATTCACCCCTCCACTTT. Its translation is CASIQSQNSPLHF.

This clonotype was detected many times. The genes are TRBV20-1 and TRBJ1-5; 7 bases align to TRBD1. Germline lookup yields CDR1 DFQATT and CDR2 SNEGSKA (reference sequence). This CDR3 comprises 14 residues. The V segment lost 6 bases and the J segment 7 bases; nucleotides outside the gene matches: 12. The CDR3 DNA sequence: TGCAGTGCAACCCAAGGCAGGGGGGAACAGCCCCAGCATTTT. Translating gives CSATQGRGEQPQHF.

This clonotype was seen only a few times. V is TRBV29-1 and J is TRBJ1-1; 7 bases agree with TRBD1. V was pared by 8 bases and J by 3 bases, with 9 bases of the junction left unmatched. There are 13 residues in the CDR3. Germline CDR1 SQVTM, CDR2 ANQGSEA. The CDR3 DNA reads TGCAGCATACCCGGGACAGAGGACACTGAAGCTTTCTTT. This translates into CSIPGTEDTEAFF.

V is TRBV20-1 and J is TRBJ2-5; tentative D call: TRBD2 (5 bases). Germline CDR1 is DFQATT and CDR2 is SNEGSKA (reference sequence). This CDR3 comprises 13 residues. V was cut by 0 bases and J by 3 bases, with 8 bases left in between. The CDR3 here is CSARDPGKETQYF. Written as DNA, the CDR3 is TGCAGTGCTAGAGATCCGGGAAAAGAGACCCAGTACTTC.

This clonotype was recorded many times. The chain couples TRBV7-9 to TRBJ1-2, with a weak D call TRBD1 (6 bases). V was pared by 5 bases and J by 8 bases, with 15 bases between. The CDR3 is made up of 13 amino acids. Germline V gene data show CDR1 as SEHNR and CDR2 as FQNEAQ (reference sequence). CDR3 amino acids: CASSPRTEEGYTF. CDR3 in DNA: TGTGCCAGCAGCCCCCGGACAGAGGAGGGCTACACCTTC.

This clonotype was counted at least ten times. The chain employs TRBV20-1 and TRBJ1-2; the match to TRBD1 covers 10 bases. V lost 5 bases, J lost 2 bases, and 14 bases stayed unmatched. Per the germline V gene, CDR1 is DFQATT and CDR2 is SNEGSKA (reference sequence). The CDR3 runs to 17 residues. CDR3 coding DNA: TGCAGTGCTGGGACTTGGACAGGGGGATTGGGGAACTATGGCTACACCTTC. Encoded protein: CSAGTWTGGLGNYGYTF.

With respect to this clonotype: A read error may be the cause here, since a much bigger clone is one base away. The V call is TRBV9, the J call TRBJ2-3; D is unclear. Trimming stripped 0 bases from V and 4 bases from J, with 9 bases between. CDR3 length: 14 amino acids. Looked up from germline, CDR1 is SGDLS and CDR2 is YYNGEE. The CDR3 region has the DNA TGTGCCAGCAGCGTAGTAGTTAGCCCAGATACGCAGTATTTT. This translates into CASSVVVSPDTQYF.

A few counts support this clonotype. V gene TRBV10-3 combines with J gene TRBJ1-4, with 7 positions matching TRBD1. CDR3 size: 11 residues. With V trimmed by 5 bases and J by 14 bases, 5 bases remained unmatched. Germline V CDR1 and CDR2: ENHRY, SYGVKD. The CDR3 nucleotides are TGTGCCATCAGTTCAGGGGGAAGGCTGTTTTTT. Residues: CAISSGGRLFF.

The V and J genes are TRBV6-1 and TRBJ1-5; the D is unclear. Between the trimmed V and J ends, which lost 6 bases and 5 bases, there was a span of 20 bases. The germline CDR1 and CDR2 sequences are MNHNS and SASEGT. This CDR3 spans 16 amino acids. CDR3 residues: CASSETRVRSHQPQHF. CDR3 nucleotide sequence: TGTGCCAGCAGCGAAACCCGGGTACGGAGCCATCAGCCCCAGCATTTT.

Many counts were recorded for this clonotype. The V gene is TRBV19, the J gene TRBJ2-5; a weak D match, TRBD2 (5 bases). This CDR3 comprises 14 residues. Trimming pared 4 bases from V and 5 bases from J, leaving 14 bases between. The germline V gene has CDR1 LNHDA and CDR2 SQIVND (reference sequence). CDR3 residues: CASSTFVGGETQYF. Here the CDR3 DNA reads TGTGCCAGTAGTACGTTTGTGGGCGGGGAGACCCAGTACTTC.

This clonotype appeared a single time. The chain links TRBV29-1 to TRBJ2-5, with D unresolved. The J call could be wrong; TRBJ2-7 is a better fit for the DNA end. CDR3 size: 11 residues. The germline V gene encodes CDR1 SQVTM and CDR2 ANQGSEA. CDR3 bases: TGCAGCTTAGGGTACCAGTACGAGCAGTACTTC. It specifies CSLGYQYEQYF.

This clonotype was counted many times. A single base separates this from a much larger clone, so it may be a read error. This rearrangement joins TRBV28 to TRBJ1-2; TRBD1 matches at 7 bases. Germline V gene lookup returns CDR1 MDHEN and CDR2 SYDVKM. V was pared by 6 bases and J by 4 bases, with 5 bases of the junction left unmatched. The CDR3 spans 13 residues. The CDR3 region has the DNA TGTGCCAGCAGCCCCGGACAGGTCTATGGCTACACCTTC. Protein: CASSPGQVYGYTF.

V is TRBV10-2 and J is TRBJ2-7; 11 nucleotides line up with TRBD2. Per the germline V gene, CDR1 is WSHSY and CDR2 is SAAADI. V lost 4 bases and J lost 4; bases outside the gene matches: 9. The CDR3 has 16 residues. The CDR3 here is CASSALGLAARYEQYF. In DNA form, the CDR3 reads TGCGCCAGCAGTGCCTTGGGACTAGCGGCCCGGTACGAGCAGTACTTC.

This clonotype has at least ten counts. The V gene is TRBV20-1, the J gene TRBJ2-5; D is possibly TRBD2 (6 bases). The CDR3 is 13 residues long. Germline V gene sequence: CDR1 DFQATT, CDR2 SNEGSKA (reference sequence). The germline V and J ends were trimmed by 0 bases and 3 bases, with 8 bases remaining between them. The CDR3 reads CSARDGGKETQYF. The DNA of the CDR3 is TGCAGTGCTAGAGACGGGGGAAAAGAGACCCAGTACTTC.

The rearrangement links TRBV6-5 to TRBJ2-5; 12 nucleotides align to TRBD1. CDR3 size: 16 residues. Germline values: CDR1 MNHEY, CDR2 SVGAGI. With V trimmed by 4 bases and J by 0 bases, 3 bases remained unmatched. CDR3 sequence reads: CASSFGTGGYQETQYF. The CDR3 DNA reads as TGTGCCAGCAGTTTCGGGACAGGGGGCTACCAAGAGACCCAGTACTTC.

The J gene is TRBJ2-3, the V gene TRBV20-1; 7 bases fit TRBD1. The CDR3 length is 14 residues. J gave up 0 bases and V 4 bases, and 4 bases lay outside the gene matches. Germline loops: CDR1 DFQATT, CDR2 SNEGSKA (reference sequence). CDR3 sequence reads: CSATNRGSTDTQYF. CDR3 DNA sequence: TGCAGTGCTACGAACAGGGGAAGCACAGATACGCAGTATTTT.

This clonotype appeared a few times. V gene TRBV5-4 combines with J gene TRBJ2-7, with 12 bases lining up with TRBD2. V lost 4 bases to trimming and J lost 0 bases; unmatched junction nucleotides: 11. CDR1 and CDR2 from the germline V gene are SGHNT and YYREEE (reference sequence). The CDR3 runs 18 residues. The CDR3 protein is CASSPQLPGLAGSYEQYF. CDR3 DNA: TGTGCCAGCAGCCCACAACTCCCGGGACTAGCGGGCTCCTACGAGCAGTACTTC.

This clonotype has only one observation. V usage is TRBV2 and J usage is TRBJ2-5; D may match TRBD1 or TRBD2 (5 bases each). CDR3 size: 15 residues. With 6 bases removed from V and 2 bases from J, the gap between germline ends came to 16 bases. The germline V gene has CDR1 SNHLY and CDR2 FYNNEI. The CDR3 here is CASSRDLSPQETQYF. The DNA for the CDR3 is TGTGCCAGCAGCCGGGACCTCAGTCCTCAAGAGACCCAGTACTTC.

The sample holds many counts of this clonotype. V usage is TRBV7-9 and J usage is TRBJ2-7, with 12 positions matching TRBD2. This CDR3 contains 19 residues. Looked up from germline, CDR1 is SEHNR and CDR2 is FQNEAQ (reference sequence). V was pared by 3 bases and J by 3 bases, with 15 bases of the junction left unmatched. The CDR3 DNA is TGTGCCAGCAGCTTTAGGGGTAACGGACTAGCGGGAAATGGCTACGAGCAGTACTTC. Protein sequence: CASSFRGNGLAGNGYEQYF.

The chain has TRBV3-1 and TRBJ2-5; 9 bases line up with TRBD1. The germline gives CDR1 LGHDT, CDR2 YNNKEL (reference sequence). This CDR3 contains 16 residues. Losses at the gene ends were 0 bases for V and 5 bases for J; bases not matched to a gene: 7. The CDR3 is CASSQDPRDREETQYF. The CDR3 DNA sequence: TGTGCCAGCAGCCAAGACCCCCGGGACAGGGAGGAGACCCAGTACTTC.

The chain uses TRBV15 and TRBJ2-1; D may match TRBD1 or TRBD2 (6 bases each). Germline lookup yields CDR1 LNHNV and CDR2 YYDKDF (reference sequence). The CDR3 runs 14 residues. Trimming took 0 bases from V and 10 from J, leaving 13 bases between them. The DNA for the CDR3 is TGTGCCACCAGCAGAGAAGGGGGGCGGGTGGAGCAGTTCTTC. Encoded protein: CATSREGGRVEQFF.